The 10 T cell receptor beta chains listed next were all sequenced from one sample in a study of shared clonotypes between healthy human individuals. The protocol was immunoSEQ multiplex PCR, while the TCRdb copy is restricted to in-frame clones and leaves out a portion. The sample has some 1 million clones, more than 60% seen once. Sequenced: memory CD4+ T cells sorted from blood. Specified subset: CD45RA-negative fraction. Receptors were obtained from a man younger than 35 in good health.

The chain has TRBV6-6 and TRBJ2-3; the D gene is possibly TRBD2 (7 bases). Per the germline V gene, CDR1 is MNHNY and CDR2 is SVGAGI (reference sequence). V was cut by 2 bases and J by 5 bases, with 14 bases left in between. CDR3 length: 15 amino acids. CDR3 coding DNA: TGTGCCAGCAGTTACAAGTGGGGGGGCCGAGATACGCAGTATTTT. This encodes CASSYKWGGRDTQYF.

The CDR3 DNA reads as TGTGCCAGCAGTGCTTGGGAAAACACTGAAGCTTTCTTT. Its protein product is CASSAWENTEAFF. The chain links TRBV6-4 to TRBJ1-1; no firm D call. CDR1 is MRHNA and CDR2 is SNTAGT in the germline V gene. The CDR3 runs 13 residues. The V gene lost 4 bases and the J gene lost 2 bases, with 8 bases spanning the gap.

The J gene is TRBJ2-1, the V gene TRBV6-5; the match to TRBD1 covers 12 bases. Trimming cost V 5 bases and J 7 bases; bases outside gene matches: 6. Germline V gene data show CDR1 as MNHEY and CDR2 as SVGAGI. CDR3 length equals 15 residues. The CDR3 protein is CASSQGTGGWNEQFF. Here the CDR3 DNA reads TGTGCCAGCAGTCAGGGGACAGGGGGCTGGAATGAGCAGTTCTTC.

The V call is TRBV30, the J call TRBJ2-5, with D perhaps matching TRBD2 (6 bases). The CDR3 spans 12 residues. V was trimmed by 1 base and J by 4 bases, leaving 7 bases between them. Germline lookup yields CDR1 GTSNPN and CDR2 SVGIG (reference sequence). The CDR3 is CAWSGRGETQYF. The CDR3 coding sequence is TGTGCCTGGAGTGGGAGGGGAGAGACCCAGTACTTC.

The chain recombines TRBV11-2 with TRBJ2-2; no definite D call. Germline V gives CDR1 SGHAT, CDR2 FQNNGV. The V and J ends lost 3 bases and 8 bases respectively, with 10 bases between them. The CDR3 consists of 13 residues. CDR3 bases: TGTGCCAGCAGCTTTCCACGCGGTGGGGAGCTGTTTTTT. Protein product: CASSFPRGGELFF.

V and J are TRBV28 and TRBJ1-2; D gene uncertain. Germline lookup yields CDR1 MDHEN and CDR2 SYDVKM. V was clipped by 7 bases and J by 0 bases, with 12 bases between them. The CDR3 runs 14 residues. The CDR3, as DNA: TGTGCCAGCACCCCTGGAGACTCTAACTATGGCTACACCTTC. Its protein is CASTPGDSNYGYTF.

In its sample, this clone was seen a few times. This chain uses TRBV11-2 with TRBJ2-5, with TRBD2 matching over 7 bases. The CDR3 extends over 14 amino acids. The V gene's germline CDR1 is SGHAT and CDR2 FQNNGV. Germline trimming cut 5 bases from V and 0 bases from J; bases unmatched to any gene: 3. As DNA, the CDR3 is TGTGCCAGCAGCCGGGGGGTCTACCAAGAGACCCAGTACTTC. Protein product: CASSRGVYQETQYF.

This clone has only a few counts. The CDR3 sequence: CASSETSGSYEQYF. In DNA form, the CDR3 reads TGTGCCAGTAGTGAGACTAGCGGGAGCTACGAGCAGTACTTC. This chain uses TRBV19 with TRBJ2-7; 12 bases are a match to TRBD2. With V trimmed by 5 bases and J by 3 bases, 2 bases remained unmatched. CDR1 is LNHDA, CDR2 SQIVND, per germline (reference sequence). The CDR3 consists of 14 residues.

The rearrangement links TRBV5-1 to TRBJ1-2; 7 bases are a match to TRBD1. The V gene's germline CDR1 is SGHRS and CDR2 YFSETQ. This CDR3 is built from 13 residues. J was trimmed by 3 bases and V by 4 bases; bases with no gene match: 3. The CDR3 spells CASSGQGDYGYTF. In nucleotides, the CDR3 is TGCGCCAGCAGCGGTCAGGGGGACTATGGCTACACCTTC.

The chain combines TRBV2 with TRBJ1-5, with 8 bases lining up with TRBD1. Germline V CDR1 and CDR2: SNHLY, FYNNEI. The CDR3 runs to 14 residues. V shed 8 bases and J 5 bases; nucleotides not matched to a gene: 8. CDR3 region: CASEGQGGYQPQHF. The CDR3 nucleotides are TGTGCCAGCGAAGGACAGGGTGGTTATCAGCCCCAGCATTTT.